The 10 T cell receptor beta chains below all came from one sample that was sequenced in a study of neurological immune-mediated disorders. One entry per CDR3 protein results from TCRdb running MiXCR on the 5' RACE reads. The sample includes under 75,000 distinct CDR3 sequences, roughly 3% of them seen just once. The specimen was PBMCs. The receptors originated from a woman between 50 and 59 years old with multiple sclerosis.

This clonotype was counted many times. The rearrangement links TRBV9 to TRBJ2-7, with D maybe TRBD1 (5 bases). Trimming removed 0 bases at V and 3 bases at J, with 10 bases between. The CDR3 is 14 residues long. From germline, CDR1 is SGDLS and CDR2 YYNGEE. The CDR3 sequence is CASSVEGDSYEQYF. The CDR3 region has the DNA TGTGCCAGCAGCGTAGAAGGCGACAGCTACGAGCAGTACTTC. The whole variable domain, filled in from reference TRBV9 and TRBJ2-7, reads DSGVTQTPKHLITATGQRVTLRCSPRSGDLSVYWYQQSLDQGLQFLIQYYNGEERAKGNILERFSAQQFPDLHSELNLSSLELGDSALYFCASSVEGDSYEQYFGPGTRLTVT.

There are many counts of this clonotype. The chain combines TRBV5-5 with TRBJ2-2; 9 bases fit TRBD1. J lost 0 bases, V lost 5 bases, and 5 bases had no gene match. There are 16 residues in the CDR3. The germline CDR1 and CDR2 sequences are SGHKS and YYEKEE (reference sequence). CDR3 nucleotides: TGTGCCAGCAGACCCGGGACAGGGACGAACACCGGGGAGCTGTTTTTT. This encodes CASRPGTGTNTGELFF.

This clonotype has a count of ten or more. The chain combines TRBV27 with TRBJ2-2; D is ambiguous. The length of the CDR3 is 14 residues. The V end was cut by 7 bases, the J end by 7 bases, with 16 bases between. Looked up from germline, CDR1 is MNHEY and CDR2 is SMNVEV (reference sequence). The CDR3 is CASKANARHGELFF. The DNA of the CDR3 is TGTGCCAGCAAGGCCAACGCCCGGCACGGGGAGCTGTTTTTT.

This clonotype was found many times. The chain recombines TRBV20-1 with TRBJ2-5, with unresolved D. From germline, CDR1 is DFQATT and CDR2 SNEGSKA (reference sequence). Trimming removed 2 bases from V and 2 bases from J, with 15 bases in between. CDR3 length: 15 amino acids. The CDR3 DNA reads TGCAGTGCTAGAAAACCCCTTTCGCCTCAAGAGACCCAGTACTTC. It encodes CSARKPLSPQETQYF.

V usage is TRBV6-5 and J usage is TRBJ2-3; 7 nucleotides align to TRBD1. Germline CDR1 is MNHEY and CDR2 is SVGAGI. CDR3 length: 15 residues. Trimming at V came to 5 bases and at J to 2 bases, leaving 7 bases not matched to a gene. The CDR3: CASSKTGFTTDTQYF. The CDR3 region has the DNA TGTGCCAGCAGTAAGACAGGGTTTACCACAGATACGCAGTATTTT.

In this sample, this clonotype turned up many times. The CDR3: CASSLTNSYEQYF. The CDR3 nucleotides are TGTGCCAGCAGCTTGACGAACTCCTACGAGCAGTACTTC. The chain carries TRBV5-5 and TRBJ2-7, with no clear D. V was clipped by 1 base and J by 0 bases, with 5 bases between them. Per germline, CDR1 SGHKS and CDR2 YYEKEE (reference sequence). The CDR3 is made up of 13 amino acids.

This clonotype was counted many times. CDR3: CASSIGGSNQPQHF. The DNA of the CDR3 is TGTGCCAGTAGTATTGGCGGGAGCAATCAGCCCCAGCATTTT. The rearrangement joins TRBV19 to TRBJ1-5; D remains unclear. The CDR3 totals 14 residues. Trimming took off 3 bases at V and 1 base at J, with 7 bases between the two ends. Germline V gene data show CDR1 as LNHDA and CDR2 as SQIVND (reference sequence).

This clonotype was found many times. The J gene is TRBJ2-2, the V gene TRBV6-1; TRBD1 is a possible D gene (6 bases). The CDR3 extends over 14 amino acids. Germline lookup yields CDR1 MNHNS and CDR2 SASEGT. Trimming left V 6 bases short and J 2 bases short, with 10 bases between. The CDR3: CASRRGHNTGELFF. The CDR3 DNA is TGTGCCAGCAGGAGGGGACATAACACCGGGGAGCTGTTTTTT.

The sample holds many counts of this clonotype. The rearrangement links TRBV4-1 to TRBJ1-4, with 7 bases lining up with TRBD1. The CDR3 spans 21 residues. Losses at the gene ends were 0 bases for V and 0 bases for J; bases not matched to a gene: 16. Germline CDR1 MGHRA, CDR2 YSYEKL. CDR3 nucleotides: TGCGCCAGCAGCCAAGATTTCGGTGGGGGGACAGATAGAGCAACTAATGAAAAACTGTTTTTT. Translated, it gives CASSQDFGGGTDRATNEKLFF.

This clonotype was observed many times. The chain couples TRBV12-3 or TRBV12-4 to TRBJ1-5; D possibly corresponds to TRBD1 (5 bases). The CDR3 is 14 amino acids. V was cut by 3 bases and J by 6 bases, with 12 bases left in between. CDR3 nucleotides: TGTGCCAGCAGTTTTAAAGGGGCTGGTCAGCCCCAGCATTTT. As protein: CASSFKGAGQPQHF.